This TCR beta chain appears in the sequencing data of a study of shared clonotypes between healthy human individuals. Study results and limitations: Naive subsets generally had larger estimated richness than memory subsets. Apart from blood, nothing was sampled; tissue repertoires likely differ. Rarefaction exposed incomplete sorted-subset sequencing despite large depth.

Concerning this clone itself: Its antigen is as yet unknown.

Trimming stripped 2 bases from V and 0 bases from J, with 7 bases between. The CDR3 length is 14 residues. The germline V gene has CDR1 SEHNR and CDR2 FQNEAQ (reference sequence). Some 30,000 T cell genomes, or roughly 200 ng DNA, went into the sorted-subset replicate PCRs. Data came from immunoSEQ multiplex PCR; TCRdb stores just in-frame clones and leaves some out. The profile shows about 590,000 clones, 95% of them singletons. Naive CD8 cells were CD45RO-negative, positively selected for CCR7, excluding terminally differentiated effector memory CD45RA+ cells. This chain joins TRBV7-9 and TRBJ1-1; perhaps TRBD1 as D (5 bases). This clonotype was obtained from a woman younger than 45 in good health. Sequences were obtained from naive CD8+ T cells sorted from blood. The CDR3 DNA follows: TGTGCCAGCAGCTTAACAGGCCTGAACACTGAAGCTTTCTTT. Protein sequence: CASSLTGLNTEAFF.